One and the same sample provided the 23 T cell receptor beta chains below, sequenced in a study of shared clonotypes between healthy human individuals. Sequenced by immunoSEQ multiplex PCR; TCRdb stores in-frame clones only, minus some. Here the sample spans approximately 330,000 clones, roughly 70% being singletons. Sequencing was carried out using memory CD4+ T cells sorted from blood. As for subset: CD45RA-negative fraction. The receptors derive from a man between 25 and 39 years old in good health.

CDR3 protein: CASRPSTGSLTSGNTIYF. CDR3 nucleotides: TGTGCCAGCAGACCATCTACGGGCAGTTTAACCTCTGGAAACACCATATATTTT. The chain recombines TRBV28 with TRBJ1-3; no definite D call. Germline V gene sequence: CDR1 MDHEN, CDR2 SYDVKM. Deletions cut 6 bases from V and 0 bases from J, with 21 bases between. The CDR3 spans 18 residues. Full variable domain (remainder filled in from reference TRBV28 and TRBJ1-3): DVKVTQSSRYLVKRTGEKVFLECVQDMDHENMFWYRQDPGLGLRLIYFSYDVKMKEKGDIPEGYSVSREKKERFSLILESASTNQTSMYLCASRPSTGSLTSGNTIYFGEGSWLTVV.

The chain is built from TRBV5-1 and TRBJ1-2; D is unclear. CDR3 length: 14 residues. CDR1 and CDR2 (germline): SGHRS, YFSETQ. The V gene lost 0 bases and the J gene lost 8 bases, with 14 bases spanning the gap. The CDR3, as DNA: TGCGCCAGCAGCTTGGGTTTGGGTTCACTCGGCTACACCTTC. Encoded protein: CASSLGLGSLGYTF.

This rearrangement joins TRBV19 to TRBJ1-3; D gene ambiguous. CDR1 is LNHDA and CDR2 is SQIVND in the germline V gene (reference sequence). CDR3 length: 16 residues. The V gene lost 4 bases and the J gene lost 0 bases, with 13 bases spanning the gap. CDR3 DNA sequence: TGTGCCAGTAGTAAACGGCTGGGTGTCTCTGGAAACACCATATATTTT. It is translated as CASSKRLGVSGNTIYF.

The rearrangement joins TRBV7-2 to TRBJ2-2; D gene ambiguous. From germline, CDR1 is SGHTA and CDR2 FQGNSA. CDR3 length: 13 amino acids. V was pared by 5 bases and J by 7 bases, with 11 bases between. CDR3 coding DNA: TGTGCCAGCAGCCTACTCCCGGTCGGGGAGCTGTTTTTT. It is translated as CASSLLPVGELFF.

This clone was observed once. In nucleotides, the CDR3 is TGTGCCAGCAGCCCTGTACCAGCGGGAGCAACCAATGAGCAGTTCTTC. Protein product: CASSPVPAGATNEQFF. The rearrangement uses TRBV9 and TRBJ2-1; 8 nucleotides agree with TRBD2. Germline V gene lookup returns CDR1 SGDLS and CDR2 YYNGEE. Trimming removed 4 bases from V and 6 bases from J; junction bases left unmatched: 12. CDR3 length equals 16 residues. The full variable domain, in which reference TRBV9 and TRBJ2-1 provide the parts outside the CDR3, is DSGVTQTPKHLITATGQRVTLRCSPRSGDLSVYWYQQSLDQGLQFLIQYYNGEERAKGNILERFSAQQFPDLHSELNLSSLELGDSALYFCASSPVPAGATNEQFFGPGTRLTVL.

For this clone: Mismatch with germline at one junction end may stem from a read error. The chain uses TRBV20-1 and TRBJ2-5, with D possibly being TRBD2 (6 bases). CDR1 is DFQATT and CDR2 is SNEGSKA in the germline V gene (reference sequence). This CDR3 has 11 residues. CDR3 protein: CSAHIGTRGNF. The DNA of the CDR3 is TGCAGTGCTCACATCGGGACTCGAGGGAACTTC.

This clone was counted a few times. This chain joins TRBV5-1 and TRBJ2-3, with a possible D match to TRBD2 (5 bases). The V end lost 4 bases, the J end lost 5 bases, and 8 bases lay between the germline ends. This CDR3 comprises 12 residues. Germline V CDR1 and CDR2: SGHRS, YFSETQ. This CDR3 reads CASSELEDTQYF. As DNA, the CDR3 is TGCGCCAGCAGCGAACTAGAAGATACGCAGTATTTT.

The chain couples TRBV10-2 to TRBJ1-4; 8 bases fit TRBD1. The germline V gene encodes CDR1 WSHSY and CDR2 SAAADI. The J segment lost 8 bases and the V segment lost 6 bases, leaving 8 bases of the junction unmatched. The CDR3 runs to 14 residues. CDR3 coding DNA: TGCGCCAGCAGGGCAGACAGGGGAGGAGAAAAACTGTTTTTT. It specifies CASRADRGGEKLFF.

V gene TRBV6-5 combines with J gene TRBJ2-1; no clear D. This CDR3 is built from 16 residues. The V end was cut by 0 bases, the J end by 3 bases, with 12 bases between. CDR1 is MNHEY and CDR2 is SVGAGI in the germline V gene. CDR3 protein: CASSYSKVTLYNEQFF. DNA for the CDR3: TGTGCCAGCAGTTACTCGAAGGTGACCCTCTACAATGAGCAGTTCTTC.

CDR3 DNA: TGTGCCAGCCGCACAACCTCGGACACAGATACGCAGTATTTT. Residues: CASRTTSDTDTQYF. J is TRBJ2-3 and V is TRBV18; D call uncertain. The V end was cut by 8 bases, the J end by 2 bases, with 14 bases between. The CDR3 runs 14 residues. Per germline, CDR1 KGHSH and CDR2 LQKENI.

CDR3 residues: CASSVTKMDRERGYEQYF. The CDR3 bases are TGTGCCAGCAGTGTCACCAAGATGGACAGGGAGCGGGGCTACGAGCAGTACTTC. The J gene is TRBJ2-7, the V gene TRBV25-1; a possible D gene is TRBD1 (8 bases). Trimming stripped 4 bases from V and 3 bases from J, with 25 bases between. Per the germline V gene, CDR1 is MGHDK and CDR2 is SYGVNS. The CDR3 loop spans 18 amino acids.

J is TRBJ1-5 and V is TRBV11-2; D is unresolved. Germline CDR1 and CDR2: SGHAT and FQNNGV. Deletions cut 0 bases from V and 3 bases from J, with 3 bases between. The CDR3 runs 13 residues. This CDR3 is CASSLENNQPQHF. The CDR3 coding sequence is TGTGCCAGCAGCTTAGAGAACAATCAGCCCCAGCATTTT.

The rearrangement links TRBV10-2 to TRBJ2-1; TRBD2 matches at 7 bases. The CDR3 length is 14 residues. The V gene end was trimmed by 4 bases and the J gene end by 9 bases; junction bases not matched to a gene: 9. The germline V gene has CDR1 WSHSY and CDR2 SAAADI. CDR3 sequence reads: CASSVQAGSAEQFF. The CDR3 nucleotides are TGCGCCAGCAGTGTACAAGCGGGATCGGCTGAGCAGTTCTTC.

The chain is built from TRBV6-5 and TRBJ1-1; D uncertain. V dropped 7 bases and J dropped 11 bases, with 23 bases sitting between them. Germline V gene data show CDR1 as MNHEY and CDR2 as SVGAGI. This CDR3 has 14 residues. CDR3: CASNQEQGRKQAFF. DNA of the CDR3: TGTGCCAGCAATCAGGAGCAAGGTCGGAAGCAGGCTTTCTTT.

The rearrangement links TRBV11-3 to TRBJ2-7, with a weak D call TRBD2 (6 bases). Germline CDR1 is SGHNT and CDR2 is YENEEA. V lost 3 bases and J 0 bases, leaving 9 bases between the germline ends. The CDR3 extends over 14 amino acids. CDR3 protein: CASSLAGSSYEQYF. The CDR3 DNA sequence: TGTGCCAGCAGCTTGGCGGGAAGCTCCTACGAGCAGTACTTC. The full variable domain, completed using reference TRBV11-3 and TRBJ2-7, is EAGVVQSPRYKIIEKKQPVAFWCNPISGHNTLYWYLQNLGQGPELLIRYENEEAVDDSQLPKDRFSAERLKGVDSTLKIQPAELGDSAVYLCASSLAGSSYEQYFGPGTRLTVT.

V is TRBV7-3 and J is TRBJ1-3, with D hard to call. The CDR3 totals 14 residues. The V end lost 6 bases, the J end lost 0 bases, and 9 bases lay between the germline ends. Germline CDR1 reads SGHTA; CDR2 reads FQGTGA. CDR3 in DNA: TGTGCCAGCAGTCCAAGCTACTCTGGAAACACCATATATTTT. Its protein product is CASSPSYSGNTIYF.

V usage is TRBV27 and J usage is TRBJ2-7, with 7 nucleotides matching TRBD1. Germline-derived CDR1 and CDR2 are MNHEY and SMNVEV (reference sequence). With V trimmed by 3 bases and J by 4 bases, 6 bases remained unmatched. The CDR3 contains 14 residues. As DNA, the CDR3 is TGTGCCAGCAGTTTCCTTGACAGGGTGTACGAGCAGTACTTC. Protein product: CASSFLDRVYEQYF.

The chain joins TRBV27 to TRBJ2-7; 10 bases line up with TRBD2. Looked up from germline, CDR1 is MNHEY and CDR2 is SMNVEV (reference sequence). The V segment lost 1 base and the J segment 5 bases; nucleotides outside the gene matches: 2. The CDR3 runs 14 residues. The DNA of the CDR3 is TGTGCCAGCAGTTTATTAGCGGGAGGACACGAGCAGTACTTC. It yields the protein CASSLLAGGHEQYF.

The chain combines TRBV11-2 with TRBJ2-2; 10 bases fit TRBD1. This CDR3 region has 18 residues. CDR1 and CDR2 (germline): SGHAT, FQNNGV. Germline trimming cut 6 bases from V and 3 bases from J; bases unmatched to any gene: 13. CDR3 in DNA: TGTGCCAGCAGAAGATTGGACAGGGGGAAGCGGGACACCGGGGAGCTGTTTTTT. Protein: CASRRLDRGKRDTGELFF.

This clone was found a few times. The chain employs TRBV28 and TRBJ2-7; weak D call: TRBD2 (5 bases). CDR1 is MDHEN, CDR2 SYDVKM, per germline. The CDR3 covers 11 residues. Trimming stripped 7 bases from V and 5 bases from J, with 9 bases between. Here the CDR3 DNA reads TGTGCCAGCAATGACTACAACGAGCAGTACTTC. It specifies CASNDYNEQYF.

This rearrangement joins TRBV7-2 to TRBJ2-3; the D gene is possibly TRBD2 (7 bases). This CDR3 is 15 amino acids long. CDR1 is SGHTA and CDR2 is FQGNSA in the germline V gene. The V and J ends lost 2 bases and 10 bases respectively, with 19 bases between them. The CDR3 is CASSLTSAAPGAQYF. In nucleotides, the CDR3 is TGTGCCAGCAGCTTAACTAGCGCTGCACCAGGGGCGCAGTATTTT.

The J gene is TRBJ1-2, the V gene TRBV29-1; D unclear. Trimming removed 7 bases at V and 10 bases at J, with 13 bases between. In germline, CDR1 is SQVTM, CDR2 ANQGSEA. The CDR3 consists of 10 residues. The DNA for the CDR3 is TGCAGCGCCCCGACGAGTCCCTACACCTTC. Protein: CSAPTSPYTF.

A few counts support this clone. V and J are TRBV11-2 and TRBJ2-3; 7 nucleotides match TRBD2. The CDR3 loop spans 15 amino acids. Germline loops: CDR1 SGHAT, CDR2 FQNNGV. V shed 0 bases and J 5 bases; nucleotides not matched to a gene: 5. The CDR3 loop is CASSLEGGTQDTQYF. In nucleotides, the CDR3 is TGTGCCAGCAGCTTAGAGGGAGGGACTCAAGATACGCAGTATTTT.